The clone carrying this T cell receptor beta chain appeared a few times. The sample originates from a study of blood T cell repertoires in COVID-19. For the study at large: Samples taken during acute and convalescent COVID-19 were collected in the United States, Italy and Spain. Sources were T cells, B-cell-depleted T cells, or PBMCs; the material itself was cDNA or gDNA.

There are 14 residues in the CDR3. Trimming removed 7 bases from V and 3 bases from J, with 10 bases in between. Germline CDR1 is LNHDA and CDR2 is SQIVND (reference sequence). Original data processing: Reference gene primers were amplified, and this amplification served to estimate nucleated cell counts. Sequencing was performed with immunoSEQ multiplex PCR; in TCRdb, only in-frame clones are kept and a portion is missing. Clonal size and the V and J genes are those of that table, whereas D and trimming came from the DNA. The sample includes more than 200,000 clones, 86% of them seen just once. This sequence joins TRBV19 and TRBJ1-6; D is ambiguous. This sequence was found in a man younger than 40 with active or convalescent COVID-19. Sequencing was carried out using peripheral blood. The chain's CDR3 is CASTPTGYNSPLHF. DNA for the CDR3: TGTGCCAGTACCCCCACCGGCTATAATTCACCCCTCCACTTT.